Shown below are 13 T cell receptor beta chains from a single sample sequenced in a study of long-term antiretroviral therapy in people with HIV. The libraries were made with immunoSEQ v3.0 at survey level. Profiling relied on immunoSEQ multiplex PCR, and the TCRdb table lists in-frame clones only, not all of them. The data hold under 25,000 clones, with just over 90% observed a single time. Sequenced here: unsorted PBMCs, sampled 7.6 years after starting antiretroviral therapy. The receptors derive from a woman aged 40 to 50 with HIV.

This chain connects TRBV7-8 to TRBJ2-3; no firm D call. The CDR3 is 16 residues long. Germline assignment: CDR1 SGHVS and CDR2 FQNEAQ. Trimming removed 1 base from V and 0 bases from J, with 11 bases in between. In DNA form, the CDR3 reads TGTGCCAGCAGCTTAGGAGCGTCACTCAGCACAGATACGCAGTATTTT. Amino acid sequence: CASSLGASLSTDTQYF. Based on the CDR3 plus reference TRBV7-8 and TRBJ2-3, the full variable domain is GAGVSQSPRYKVAKRGQDVALRCDPISGHVSLFWYQQALGQGPEFLTYFQNEAQLDKSGLPSDRFFAERPEGSVSTLKIQRTQQEDSAVYLCASSLGASLSTDTQYFGPGTRLTVL.

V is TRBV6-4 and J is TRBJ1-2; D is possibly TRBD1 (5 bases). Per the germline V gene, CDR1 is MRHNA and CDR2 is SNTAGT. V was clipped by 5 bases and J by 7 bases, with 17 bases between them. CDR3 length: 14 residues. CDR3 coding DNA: TGTGCCAGCAGTCCGACAGTATCTTCGAGTGGCTACACCTTC. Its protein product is CASSPTVSSSGYTF.

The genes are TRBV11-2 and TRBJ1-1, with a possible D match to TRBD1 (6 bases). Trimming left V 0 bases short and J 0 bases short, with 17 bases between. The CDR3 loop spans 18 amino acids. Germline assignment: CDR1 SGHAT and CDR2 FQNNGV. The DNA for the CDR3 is TGTGCCAGCAGCTTAGATGGGGTAAGGGGGGCAGTGAACACTGAAGCTTTCTTT. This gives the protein CASSLDGVRGAVNTEAFF.

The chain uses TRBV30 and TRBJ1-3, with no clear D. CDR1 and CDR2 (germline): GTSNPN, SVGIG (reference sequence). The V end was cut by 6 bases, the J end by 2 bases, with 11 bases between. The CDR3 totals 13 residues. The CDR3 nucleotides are TGTGCCTGTTCTGGAGGGACTGGAAACACCATATATTTT. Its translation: CACSGGTGNTIYF.

The CDR3 is CASSQEAGVDGTGNYYGYTF. The DNA for the CDR3 is TGTGCCAGCAGCCAAGAGGCGGGTGTGGACGGGACAGGCAATTATTATGGCTACACCTTC. The chain uses TRBV14 and TRBJ1-2; TRBD1 matches at 8 bases. V dropped 0 bases and J dropped 5; count of bases not matched to a gene: 20. There are 20 residues in the CDR3. The V gene's germline CDR1 is SGHDN and CDR2 FVKESK. Full variable domain (outside the CDR3, taken from reference TRBV14 and TRBJ1-2): EAGVTQFPSHSVIEKGQTVTLRCDPISGHDNLYWYRRVMGKEIKFLLHFVKESKQDESGMPNNRFLAERTGGTYSTLKVQPAELEDSGVYFCASSQEAGVDGTGNYYGYTFGSGTRLTVV.

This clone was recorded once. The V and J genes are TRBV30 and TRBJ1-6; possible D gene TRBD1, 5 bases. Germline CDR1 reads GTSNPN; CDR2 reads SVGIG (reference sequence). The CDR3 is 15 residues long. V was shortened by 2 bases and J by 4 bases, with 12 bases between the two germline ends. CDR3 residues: CAWSSPGGYNSPLHF. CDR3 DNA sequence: TGTGCCTGGAGTTCCCCCGGGGGTTATAATTCACCCCTCCACTTT.

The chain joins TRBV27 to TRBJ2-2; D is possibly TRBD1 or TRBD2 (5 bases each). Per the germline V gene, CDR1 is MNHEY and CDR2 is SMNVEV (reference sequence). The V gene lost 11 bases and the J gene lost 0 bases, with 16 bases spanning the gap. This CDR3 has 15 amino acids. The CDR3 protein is CASGAGTANTGELFF. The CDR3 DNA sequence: TGTGCCTCCGGGGCAGGTACTGCGAACACCGGGGAGCTGTTTTTT.

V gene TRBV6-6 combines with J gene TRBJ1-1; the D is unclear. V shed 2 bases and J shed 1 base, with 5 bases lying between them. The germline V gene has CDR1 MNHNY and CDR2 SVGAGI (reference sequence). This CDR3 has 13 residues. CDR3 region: CASSYPQNTEAFF. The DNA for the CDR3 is TGTGCCAGCAGTTACCCTCAGAACACTGAAGCTTTCTTT.

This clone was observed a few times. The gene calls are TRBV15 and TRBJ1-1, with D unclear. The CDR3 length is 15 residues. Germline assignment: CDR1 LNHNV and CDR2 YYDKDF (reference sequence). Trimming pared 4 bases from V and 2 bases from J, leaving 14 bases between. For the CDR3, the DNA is TGTGCCACCAGCAAAGGACCGGGCCCAAACACTGAAGCTTTCTTT. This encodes CATSKGPGPNTEAFF.

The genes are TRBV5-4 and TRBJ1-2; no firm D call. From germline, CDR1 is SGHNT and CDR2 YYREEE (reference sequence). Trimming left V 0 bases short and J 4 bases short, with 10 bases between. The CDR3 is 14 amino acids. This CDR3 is CASSLDRVGYGYTF. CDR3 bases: TGTGCCAGCAGCTTGGATCGGGTGGGCTATGGCTACACCTTC.

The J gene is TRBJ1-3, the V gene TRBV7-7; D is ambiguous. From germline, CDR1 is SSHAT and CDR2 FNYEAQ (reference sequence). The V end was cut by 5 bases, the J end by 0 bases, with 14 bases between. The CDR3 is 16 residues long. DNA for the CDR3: TGTGCCAGCAGCCAAGGGCTGGTGAGCTCTGGAAACACCATATATTTT. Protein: CASSQGLVSSGNTIYF.

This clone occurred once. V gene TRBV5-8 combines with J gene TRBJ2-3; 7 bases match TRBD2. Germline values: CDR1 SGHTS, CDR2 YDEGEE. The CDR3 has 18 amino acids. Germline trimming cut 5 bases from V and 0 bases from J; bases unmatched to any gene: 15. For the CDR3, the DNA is TGTGCCAGCAGGTTGCTGGGGCGGGGGTCCGGAAGCACAGATACGCAGTATTTT. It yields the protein CASRLLGRGSGSTDTQYF.

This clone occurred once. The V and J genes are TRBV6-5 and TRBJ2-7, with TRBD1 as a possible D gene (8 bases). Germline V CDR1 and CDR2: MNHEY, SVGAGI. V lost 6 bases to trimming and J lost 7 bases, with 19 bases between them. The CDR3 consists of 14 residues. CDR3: CASRKQGGNYEQYF. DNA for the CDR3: TGTGCCAGCAGAAAACAGGGGGGGAATTATGAGCAGTACTTC.